The 8 T cell receptor beta chains presented below share a single source sample, sequenced in a study of T-cell reconstitution after alpha-beta-depleted transplantation in children. TCRbeta library preparation incorporated unique molecular identifiers. TCRdb recomputed calls from the PCR reads with MiXCR, one row per CDR3 protein. The sample shows roughly 350,000 distinct CDR3 sequences, over 9% of them seen only once. The sequenced sample was PBMCs from the stem cell graft donor, obtained from the stem cell graft. All receptors derive from a human donor who donated a stem cell graft to a child with acute lymphoblastic leukemia.

This clonotype was seen more than once but under ten times. The genes are TRBV11-2 and TRBJ1-2; D gene uncertain. The germline V and J ends were trimmed by 1 base and 0 bases, with 27 bases remaining between them. This CDR3 region has 21 residues. Germline assignment: CDR1 SGHAT and CDR2 FQNNGV. Written as DNA, the CDR3 is TGTGCCAGCAGCTTAGTGGGAAAGACCACCCCAAGGCTTGACACTAACTATGGCTACACCTTC. Protein product: CASSLVGKTTPRLDTNYGYTF.

The rearrangement links TRBV5-7 to TRBJ2-1, with 7 nucleotides matching TRBD2. TRBV5-7 is noted as an ORF with a role that remains uncertain. V trimming: 7 bases; J trimming: 3 bases; junction bases outside the gene matches: 7. The CDR3 loop spans 14 amino acids. The CDR3, as DNA: TGTGCCAGCCATAACTCTAGCGGCTACAATGAGCAGTTCTTC. Translating gives CASHNSSGYNEQFF.

The V gene is TRBV4-3, the J gene TRBJ1-1; D possibly corresponds to TRBD1 (5 bases). Trimming stripped 0 bases from V and 8 bases from J, with 13 bases between. The CDR3 contains 14 residues. Germline CDR1 LGHNA, CDR2 YSLEER. CDR3 bases: TGCGCCAGCAGCCAAGAGGGGCAGGGACGAGAAGCTTTCTTT. Protein: CASSQEGQGREAFF.

Details on this clonotype: One end of the junction is discordant with germline, which a read error may explain. V is TRBV3-1 and J is TRBJ2-5; 11 bases map to TRBD2. From germline, CDR1 is LGHDT and CDR2 YNNKEL (reference sequence). CDR3 length: 15 residues. In DNA form, the CDR3 reads TGTGCCTGCAGCCCCCGAGGTAGCGGGAGGGTGGCCCAGTACTTC. Protein product: CACSPRGSGRVAQYF.

The J gene is TRBJ2-1, the V gene TRBV7-9; 8 bases are shared with TRBD2. The V segment lost 10 bases and the J segment 6 bases; nucleotides outside the gene matches: 14. This CDR3 has 15 amino acids. Looked up from germline, CDR1 is SEHNR and CDR2 is FQNEAQ (reference sequence). The CDR3 sequence is CAILRGAGEVNEQFF. The CDR3 nucleotides read TGTGCCATCCTTAGGGGAGCGGGAGAGGTCAATGAGCAGTTCTTC.

Written as DNA, the CDR3 is TGCGCCAGCAGCCCGGGACAGGGGGCCGGCGGGGAGCTGTTTTTT. Protein product: CASSPGQGAGGELFF. The rearrangement links TRBV5-1 to TRBJ2-2; 12 bases map to TRBD1. V was pared by 4 bases and J by 7 bases, with 5 bases of the junction left unmatched. In germline, CDR1 is SGHRS, CDR2 YFSETQ. This CDR3 is built from 15 residues.

The V call is TRBV12-3 or TRBV12-4, the J call TRBJ2-7; D remains ambiguous. The CDR3 runs 15 residues. The germline V and J ends were trimmed by 4 bases and 5 bases, with 18 bases remaining between them. CDR3 loop: CASSSGTASVHEQYF. The CDR3 DNA is TGTGCCAGCAGTTCCGGTACCGCCTCGGTCCACGAGCAGTACTTC.

This clonotype was counted between two and nine times. The chain has TRBV6-2 or TRBV6-3 and TRBJ1-1, with D unclear. The germline gives CDR1 MNHEY, CDR2 SVGEGT. Trimming pared 2 bases from V and 4 bases from J, leaving 11 bases between. The CDR3 has 14 amino acids. The CDR3 spells CASSYGHALTEAFF. The DNA of the CDR3 is TGTGCCAGCAGTTACGGGCATGCGCTCACTGAAGCTTTCTTT.